The 25 T cell receptor beta chains presented below share a single source sample, sequenced in a study of technical replicates of blood from a few donors. Repertoires were generated with immunoSEQ multiplex PCR, while TCRdb's copy carries only in-frame clones and drops some. The table lists 70,000 to 95,000 clones, about 94% of them singletons. The sample consisted of T cells isolated from PBMCs. The receptors were gathered from a human donor in good health.

The chain recombines TRBV28 with TRBJ1-1, with D uncertain. The CDR3 sequence is 12 residues long. Trimming took off 3 bases at V and 7 bases at J, with 9 bases between the two ends. Germline lookup yields CDR1 MDHEN and CDR2 SYDVKM. CDR3 residues: CASSLAGNEAFF. DNA of the CDR3: TGTGCCAGCAGTTTGGCGGGCAATGAAGCTTTCTTT.

This chain connects TRBV28 to TRBJ1-1, with D unclear. Trimming removed 7 bases from V and 2 bases from J, with 14 bases in between. The CDR3 sequence is 14 residues long. The germline V gene encodes CDR1 MDHEN and CDR2 SYDVKM. The CDR3 DNA reads TGTGCCAGCACCAGGACTGAGATCAACACTGAAGCTTTCTTT. Translated, it gives CASTRTEINTEAFF.

This chain connects TRBV20-1 to TRBJ1-1; D might be TRBD1 (6 bases). Germline CDR1 is DFQATT and CDR2 is SNEGSKA (reference sequence). The CDR3 totals 11 residues. The V end lost 4 bases, the J end lost 4 bases, and 7 bases lay between the germline ends. DNA of the CDR3: TGCAGTGCTAAAGGGGGCACTGAAGCTTTCTTT. Protein: CSAKGGTEAFF.

Note on this clone: The CDR3 does not close with the conserved phenylalanine or tryptophan, likely indicating a read error. No DNA is shown, since the ends of the CDR3 on it are uncertain; the CDR3 is the one TCRdb lists. The chain uses TRBV9 and TRBJ2-7; the DNA was not used to check the table's D call, TRBD1. From germline, CDR1 is SGDLS and CDR2 YYNGEE. From its first to its last residue, the CDR3 has 10 amino acids. The CDR3: CASSDGQGMQ.

V usage is TRBV7-9 and J usage is TRBJ1-1, with D perhaps TRBD1 (5 bases). Trimming stripped 4 bases from V and 0 bases from J, with 9 bases between. The CDR3 sequence is 14 residues long. Germline V gene data show CDR1 as SEHNR and CDR2 as FQNEAQ (reference sequence). The CDR3 DNA sequence: TGTGCCAGCAGCTCCAGCAGGGTGAACACTGAAGCTTTCTTT. This encodes CASSSSRVNTEAFF.

V usage is TRBV5-1 and J usage is TRBJ1-2; possible D gene TRBD1, 5 bases. Trimming left V 0 bases short and J 6 bases short, with 12 bases between. Germline CDR1 is SGHRS and CDR2 is YFSETQ. The CDR3 covers 14 residues. The CDR3 DNA is TGCGCCAGCAGCTTGGAAGCAGGGTGGGATGGCTACACCTTC. Translated: CASSLEAGWDGYTF.

The V and J genes are TRBV13 and TRBJ2-3; 10 nucleotides agree with TRBD1. Germline V lookup: CDR1 PRHDT, CDR2 FYEKMQ (reference sequence). The CDR3 runs to 16 residues. Trimming cost V 4 bases and J 0 bases; bases outside gene matches: 4. The CDR3 nucleotides are TGTGCCAGCAGCTCATGGGACAGGGGCAGCACAGATACGCAGTATTTT. It specifies CASSSWDRGSTDTQYF.

V is TRBV11-1 and J is TRBJ2-1, with 8 bases that match TRBD1. The CDR3 has 13 amino acids. The junction had 3 bases not matched to a gene; V was cut back by 4 bases and J by 7 bases. Germline V gene sequence: CDR1 SGHAT, CDR2 FQDESV (reference sequence). The chain's CDR3 is CASSWRQGNEQFF. In DNA form, the CDR3 reads TGTGCCAGCAGCTGGCGACAGGGGAATGAGCAGTTCTTC.

The chain is built from TRBV5-1 and TRBJ1-5, with TRBD1 identical over 7 bases. This CDR3 spans 15 amino acids. V dropped 2 bases and J dropped 4; count of bases not matched to a gene: 6. Germline CDR1 reads SGHRS; CDR2 reads YFSETQ. The CDR3 spells CASSLTGEGNQPQHF. In DNA form, the CDR3 reads TGCGCCAGCAGCTTAACAGGGGAAGGAAATCAGCCCCAGCATTTT.

The chain combines TRBV11-1 with TRBJ1-1; the D gene is possibly TRBD1 (6 bases). The germline V gene encodes CDR1 SGHAT and CDR2 FQDESV (reference sequence). The CDR3 is 15 amino acids. V shed 3 bases and J shed 0 bases, with 11 bases lying between them. The CDR3: CASSFTGNMNTEAFF. The CDR3 DNA is TGTGCCAGCAGCTTTACAGGGAACATGAACACTGAAGCTTTCTTT.

The chain carries TRBV11-2 and TRBJ2-7; 7 bases agree with TRBD1. CDR1 is SGHAT, CDR2 FQNNGV, per germline. The junction had 13 bases not matched to a gene; V was cut back by 2 bases and J by 3 bases. The CDR3 loop spans 17 amino acids. CDR3 amino acids: CASSLRPTPGQNYEQYF. As DNA, the CDR3 is TGTGCCAGCAGCTTACGACCAACGCCGGGACAGAACTACGAGCAGTACTTC. The whole variable domain, remainder taken from reference TRBV11-2 and TRBJ2-7, is EAGVAQSPRYKIIEKRQSVAFWCNPISGHATLYWYQQILGQGPKLLIQFQNNGVVDDSQLPKDRFSAERLKGVDSTLKIQPAKLEDSAVYLCASSLRPTPGQNYEQYFGPGTRLTVT.

This chain links TRBV15 with TRBJ2-5, with 12 positions matching TRBD2. This CDR3 has 16 amino acids. V gave up 2 bases and J gave up 0 bases; unmatched junction bases: 1. Looked up from germline, CDR1 is LNHNV and CDR2 is YYDKDF (reference sequence). The CDR3 bases are TGTGCCACCAGCAGACTAGCGGGGGGGCACCAAGAGACCCAGTACTTC. This gives the protein CATSRLAGGHQETQYF.

V usage is TRBV19 and J usage is TRBJ2-7, with TRBD1 identical over 8 bases. This CDR3 has 15 amino acids. Germline V gene sequence: CDR1 LNHDA, CDR2 SQIVND (reference sequence). Unmatched junction bases numbered 7, after V lost 2 bases and J lost 4 bases. Written as DNA, the CDR3 is TGTGCCAGTAGTATACAGGGGGCCTTCACGTACGAGCAGTACTTC. It specifies CASSIQGAFTYEQYF.

V usage is TRBV7-9 and J usage is TRBJ1-3; the D is unclear. Trimming stripped 1 base from V and 0 bases from J, with 4 bases between. The CDR3 totals 14 residues. The V gene's germline CDR1 is SEHNR and CDR2 FQNEAQ (reference sequence). This chain's CDR3 is CASSLELSGNTIYF. In DNA, the CDR3 is TGTGCCAGCAGCTTAGAACTCTCTGGAAACACCATATATTTT.

The chain uses TRBV5-1 and TRBJ2-5; 12 bases map to TRBD2. Germline CDR1 and CDR2: SGHRS and YFSETQ. The CDR3 covers 15 residues. J lost 3 bases, V lost 0 bases, and 0 bases had no gene match. The CDR3: CASSLGLAGEETQYF. CDR3 sequence (DNA): TGCGCCAGCAGCTTGGGACTAGCGGGGGAAGAGACCCAGTACTTC. Using reference TRBV5-1 and TRBJ2-5 for the parts outside the CDR3, the full variable domain is KAGVTQTPRYLIKTRGQQVTLSCSPISGHRSVSWYQQTPGQGLQFLFEYFSETQRNKGNFPGRFSGRQFSNSRSEMNVSTLELGDSALYLCASSLGLAGEETQYFGPGTRLLVL.

The chain couples TRBV2 to TRBJ1-5, with 7 bases fitting TRBD1. This CDR3 is 16 amino acids long. The germline V gene encodes CDR1 SNHLY and CDR2 FYNNEI. After removal of 8 bases from V and 0 bases from J, the junction contained 10 bases not matched to a gene. CDR3 nucleotide sequence: TGTGCCAGCTTCGAGCTCAGGGGGGATAGCAATCAGCCCCAGCATTTT. Translated, it gives CASFELRGDSNQPQHF.

This sequence joins TRBV6-4 and TRBJ2-7; TRBD1 matches at 11 bases. From germline, CDR1 is MRHNA and CDR2 SNTAGT. The CDR3 loop spans 13 amino acids. Trimming cost V 5 bases and J 5 bases; bases outside gene matches: 2. The CDR3 DNA reads as TGTGCCAGCAGTCGGGACAGGGGGGACGAGCAGTACTTC. This encodes CASSRDRGDEQYF.

V gene TRBV5-4 combines with J gene TRBJ2-7, with 7 bases matching TRBD1. Germline CDR1 is SGHNT and CDR2 is YYREEE (reference sequence). The trim removed 4 bases at V and 4 bases at J, leaving 8 bases unmatched. This CDR3 is built from 14 residues. The CDR3 here is CASSVAGGKYEQYF. In DNA form, the CDR3 reads TGTGCCAGCAGCGTGGCAGGGGGAAAATACGAGCAGTACTTC.

The chain is built from TRBV7-9 and TRBJ1-2, with D perhaps matching TRBD1 (5 bases). Germline V gene lookup returns CDR1 SEHNR and CDR2 FQNEAQ (reference sequence). V was pared by 3 bases and J by 2 bases, with 13 bases between. The CDR3 has 15 amino acids. CDR3 in DNA: TGTGCCAGCAGCTTGACTGGGGCGGCCAACTATGGCTACACCTTC. Its translation is CASSLTGAANYGYTF.

The genes are TRBV30 and TRBJ1-5; D is perhaps TRBD1 (5 bases). This CDR3 has 14 residues. The V and J ends lost 0 bases and 7 bases respectively, with 13 bases between them. Germline V gene sequence: CDR1 GTSNPN, CDR2 SVGIG (reference sequence). Written as DNA, the CDR3 is TGTGCCTGGAGTGTGGGCCAGGGTGGGCAGCCCCAGCATTTT. Amino acids: CAWSVGQGGQPQHF.

This clone was seen a handful of times. The rearrangement uses TRBV7-9 and TRBJ2-1; 9 bases are a match to TRBD2. The V gene end was trimmed by 1 base and the J gene end by 9 bases; junction bases not matched to a gene: 4. Germline V gene data show CDR1 as SEHNR and CDR2 as FQNEAQ (reference sequence). The CDR3 totals 14 residues. The CDR3 reads CASSLDGSGGEQFF. CDR3 sequence (DNA): TGTGCCAGCAGCTTAGATGGTAGCGGGGGTGAGCAGTTCTTC. The variable domain in full, with the rest retrieved from reference TRBV7-9 and TRBJ2-1, is DTGVSQNPRHKITKRGQNVTFRCDPISEHNRLYWYRQTLGQGPEFLTYFQNEAQLEKSRLLSDRFSAERPKGSFSTLEIQRTEQGDSAMYLCASSLDGSGGEQFFGPGTRLTVL.

The rearrangement uses TRBV5-6 and TRBJ2-1, with 10 bases matching TRBD2. Germline V lookup: CDR1 SGHDT, CDR2 YYEEEE. The CDR3 loop spans 15 amino acids. J gave up 7 bases and V 2 bases, and 6 bases lay outside the gene matches. The CDR3 sequence: CASSLSPAGGNEQFF. CDR3 nucleotide sequence: TGTGCCAGCAGCTTAAGCCCAGCGGGAGGGAATGAGCAGTTCTTC.

The chain carries TRBV5-4 and TRBJ2-2; D may be TRBD1 (5 bases). Germline CDR1 reads SGHNT; CDR2 reads YYREEE (reference sequence). The CDR3 contains 16 residues. Trimming removed 1 base at V and 1 base at J, with 11 bases between. The CDR3 region is CASSLLGRENTGELFF. The CDR3, as DNA: TGTGCCAGCAGCTTGTTGGGCAGGGAGAACACCGGGGAGCTGTTTTTT.

The rearrangement joins TRBV27 to TRBJ2-5, with no clear D. Germline V lookup: CDR1 MNHEY, CDR2 SMNVEV (reference sequence). The CDR3 totals 14 residues. V lost 2 bases, J lost 1 base, and 8 bases lay in between. The CDR3 DNA sequence: TGTGCCAGCAGTTTACTACCCACCCAAGAGACCCAGTACTTC. It codes for CASSLLPTQETQYF.

The chain is built from TRBV5-1 and TRBJ2-1; TRBD2 agrees at 11 bases. J was trimmed by 1 base and V by 0 bases; bases with no gene match: 3. The V gene's germline CDR1 is SGHRS and CDR2 YFSETQ. This CDR3 is 17 amino acids long. In DNA form, the CDR3 reads TGCGCCAGCAGCTTGGCTAGCGGGGGGAATTCCTACAATGAGCAGTTCTTC. Translation gives CASSLASGGNSYNEQFF.